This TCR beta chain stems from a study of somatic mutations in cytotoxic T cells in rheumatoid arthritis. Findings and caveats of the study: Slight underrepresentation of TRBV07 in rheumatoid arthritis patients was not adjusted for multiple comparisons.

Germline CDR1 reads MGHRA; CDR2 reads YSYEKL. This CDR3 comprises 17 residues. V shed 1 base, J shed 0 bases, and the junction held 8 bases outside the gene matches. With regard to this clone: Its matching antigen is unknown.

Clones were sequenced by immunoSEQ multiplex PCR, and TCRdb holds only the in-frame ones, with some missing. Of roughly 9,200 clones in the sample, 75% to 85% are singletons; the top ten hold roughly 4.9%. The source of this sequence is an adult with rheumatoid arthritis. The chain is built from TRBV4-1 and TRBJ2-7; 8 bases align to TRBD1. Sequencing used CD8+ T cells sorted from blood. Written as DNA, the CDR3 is TGCGCCAGCAGCCAAGCCTTAGCGGACAGGGCCTCCTACGAGCAGTACTTC. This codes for CASSQALADRASYEQYF.